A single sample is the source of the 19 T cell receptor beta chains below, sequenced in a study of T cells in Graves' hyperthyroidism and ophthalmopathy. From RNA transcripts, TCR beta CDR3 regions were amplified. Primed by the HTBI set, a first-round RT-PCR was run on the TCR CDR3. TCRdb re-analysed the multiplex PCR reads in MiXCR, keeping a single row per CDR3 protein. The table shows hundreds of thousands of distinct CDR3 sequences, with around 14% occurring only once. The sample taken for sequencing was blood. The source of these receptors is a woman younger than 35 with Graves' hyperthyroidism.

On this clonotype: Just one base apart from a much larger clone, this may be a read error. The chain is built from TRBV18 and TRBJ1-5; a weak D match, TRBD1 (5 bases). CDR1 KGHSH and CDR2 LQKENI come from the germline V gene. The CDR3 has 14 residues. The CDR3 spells CASSSPGVPQPQHF. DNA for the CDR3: TGTGCCAGCTCATCACCGGGGGTCCCTCAGCCCCAGCATTTT.

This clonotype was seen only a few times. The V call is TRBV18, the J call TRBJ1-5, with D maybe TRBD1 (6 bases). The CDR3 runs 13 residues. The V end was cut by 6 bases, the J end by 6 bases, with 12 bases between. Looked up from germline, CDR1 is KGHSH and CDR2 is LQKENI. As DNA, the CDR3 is TGTGCCAGCTCGCGTGAACAGGGTCAGCCCCAGCATTTT. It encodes CASSREQGQPQHF.

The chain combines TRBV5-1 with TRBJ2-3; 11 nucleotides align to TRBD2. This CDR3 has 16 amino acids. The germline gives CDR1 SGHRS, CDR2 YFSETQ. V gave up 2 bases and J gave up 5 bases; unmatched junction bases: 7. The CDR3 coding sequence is TGCGCCAGCAGCTTACTGACTAGCGGGGTTAAAGATACGCAGTATTTT. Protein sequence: CASSLLTSGVKDTQYF.

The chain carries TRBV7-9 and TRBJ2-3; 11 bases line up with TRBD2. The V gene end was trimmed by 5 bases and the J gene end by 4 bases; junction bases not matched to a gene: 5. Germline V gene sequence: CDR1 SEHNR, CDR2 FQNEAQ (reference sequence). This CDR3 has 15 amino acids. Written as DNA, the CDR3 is TGTGCCAGCAGCCGTACTAGCGGGAGAGCAGATACGCAGTATTTT. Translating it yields CASSRTSGRADTQYF.

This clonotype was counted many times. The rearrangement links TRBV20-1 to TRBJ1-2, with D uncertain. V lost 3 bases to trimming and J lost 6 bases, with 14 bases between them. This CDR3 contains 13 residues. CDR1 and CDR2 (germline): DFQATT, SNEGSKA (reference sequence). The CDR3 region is CSARDQSSHGYTF. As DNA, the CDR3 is TGCAGTGCTAGGGACCAAAGTTCGCATGGCTACACCTTC.

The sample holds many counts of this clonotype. The CDR3 spells CASSQGLGTSSYEQYF. The CDR3 region has the DNA TGCGCCAGCAGCCAAGGCCTGGGGACGAGCTCCTACGAGCAGTACTTC. The rearrangement links TRBV4-3 to TRBJ2-7, with D perhaps given as TRBD1 or TRBD2 (5 bases each). The CDR3 covers 16 residues. Per the germline V gene, CDR1 is LGHNA and CDR2 is YSLEER. V gave up 1 base and J gave up 0 bases, with 13 bases separating them.

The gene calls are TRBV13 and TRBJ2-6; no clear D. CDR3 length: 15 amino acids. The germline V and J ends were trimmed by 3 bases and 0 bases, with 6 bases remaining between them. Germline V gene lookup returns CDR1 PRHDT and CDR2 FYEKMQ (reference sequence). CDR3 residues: CASSFRSSGANVLTF. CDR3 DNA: TGTGCCAGCAGCTTCAGGAGCTCTGGGGCCAACGTCCTGACTTTC.

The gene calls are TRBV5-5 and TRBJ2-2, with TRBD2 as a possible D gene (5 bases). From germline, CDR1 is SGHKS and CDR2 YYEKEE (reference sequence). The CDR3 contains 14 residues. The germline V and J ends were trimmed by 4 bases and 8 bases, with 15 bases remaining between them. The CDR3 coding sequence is TGTGCCAGCAGCGTTGGAGGTGATGGGGGGGAGCTGTTTTTT. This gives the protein CASSVGGDGGELFF.

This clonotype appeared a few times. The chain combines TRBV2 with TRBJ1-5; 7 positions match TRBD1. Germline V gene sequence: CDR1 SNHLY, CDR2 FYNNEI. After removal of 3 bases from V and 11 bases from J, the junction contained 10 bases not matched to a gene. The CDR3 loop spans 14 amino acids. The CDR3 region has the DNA TGTGCCAGCAGTGATGCCGGCTCAGGGGGAACCCAGCATTTT. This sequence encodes CASSDAGSGGTQHF.

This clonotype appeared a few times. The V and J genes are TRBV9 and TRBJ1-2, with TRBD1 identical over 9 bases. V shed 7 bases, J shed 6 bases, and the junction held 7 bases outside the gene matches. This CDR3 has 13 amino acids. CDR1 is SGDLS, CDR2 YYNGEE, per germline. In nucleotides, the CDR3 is TGTGCCAGCTCCGGACAGGGGTTCCATGGCTACACCTTC. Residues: CASSGQGFHGYTF.

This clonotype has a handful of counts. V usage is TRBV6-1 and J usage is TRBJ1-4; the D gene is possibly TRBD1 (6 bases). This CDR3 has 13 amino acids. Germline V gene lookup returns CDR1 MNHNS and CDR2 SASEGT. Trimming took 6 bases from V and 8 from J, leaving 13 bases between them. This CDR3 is CASRKGRGEKLFF. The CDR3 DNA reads TGTGCCAGCAGAAAGGGGAGGGGGGAAAAACTGTTTTTT.

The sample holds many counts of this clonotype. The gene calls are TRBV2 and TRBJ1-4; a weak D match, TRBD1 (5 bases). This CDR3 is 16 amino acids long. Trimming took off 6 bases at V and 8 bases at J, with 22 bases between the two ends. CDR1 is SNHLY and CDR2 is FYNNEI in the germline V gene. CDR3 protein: CASREEGQALGEKLFF. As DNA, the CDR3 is TGTGCCAGCAGAGAGGAGGGGCAGGCCTTAGGAGAAAAACTGTTTTTT.

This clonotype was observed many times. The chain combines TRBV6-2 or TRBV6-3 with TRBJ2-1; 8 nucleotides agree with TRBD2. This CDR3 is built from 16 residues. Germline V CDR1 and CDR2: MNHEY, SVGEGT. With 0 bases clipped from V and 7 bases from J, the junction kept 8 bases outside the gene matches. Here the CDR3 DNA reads TGTGCCAGCAGTTACTCGAACGCGGGGGGTCAAAATGAGCAGTTCTTC. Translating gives CASSYSNAGGQNEQFF.

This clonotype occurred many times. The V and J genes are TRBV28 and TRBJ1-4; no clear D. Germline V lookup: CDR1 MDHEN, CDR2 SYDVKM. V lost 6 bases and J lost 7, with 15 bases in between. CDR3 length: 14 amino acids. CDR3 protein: CASSKTRSSEKLFF. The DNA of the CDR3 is TGTGCCAGCAGCAAAACACGTTCCAGTGAAAAACTGTTTTTT. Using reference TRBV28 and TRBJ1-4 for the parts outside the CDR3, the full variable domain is DVKVTQSSRYLVKRTGEKVFLECVQDMDHENMFWYRQDPGLGLRLIYFSYDVKMKEKGDIPEGYSVSREKKERFSLILESASTNQTSMYLCASSKTRSSEKLFFGSGTQLSVL.

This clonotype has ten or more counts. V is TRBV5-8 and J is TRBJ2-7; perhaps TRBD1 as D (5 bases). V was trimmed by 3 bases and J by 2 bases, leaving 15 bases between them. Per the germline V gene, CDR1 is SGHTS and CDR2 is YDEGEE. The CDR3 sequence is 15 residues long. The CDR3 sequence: CASSSFGVRAYEQYF. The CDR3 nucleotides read TGTGCCAGCAGCTCCTTTGGTGTCAGGGCCTACGAGCAGTACTTC.

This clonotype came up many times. CDR3 sequence: CASSNRDPYNEQFF. The CDR3 DNA follows: TGTGCCAGCAGCAACCGGGACCCCTACAATGAGCAGTTCTTC. The J gene is TRBJ2-1, the V gene TRBV5-5; tentatively, D is TRBD1 or TRBD2 (5 bases each). Germline V lookup: CDR1 SGHKS, CDR2 YYEKEE (reference sequence). The CDR3 is made up of 14 amino acids. Deletions cut 4 bases from V and 2 bases from J, with 10 bases between.

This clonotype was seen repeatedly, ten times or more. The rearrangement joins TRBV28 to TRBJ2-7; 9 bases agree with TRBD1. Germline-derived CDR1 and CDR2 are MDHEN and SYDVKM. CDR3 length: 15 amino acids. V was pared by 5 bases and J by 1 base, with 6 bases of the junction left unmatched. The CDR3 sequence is CASSVTGGRSYEQYF. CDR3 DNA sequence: TGTGCCAGCAGTGTTACAGGGGGCAGGTCCTACGAGCAGTACTTC.

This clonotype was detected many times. The CDR3 coding sequence is TGCAGTGCTAGAGATGGGGGACAGCCTAGCACAGATACGCAGTATTTT. Translation: CSARDGGQPSTDTQYF. V is TRBV20-1 and J is TRBJ2-3; 7 nucleotides match TRBD1. The CDR3 length is 16 residues. The germline V gene encodes CDR1 DFQATT and CDR2 SNEGSKA (reference sequence). J lost 0 bases, V lost 0 bases, and 6 bases had no gene match.

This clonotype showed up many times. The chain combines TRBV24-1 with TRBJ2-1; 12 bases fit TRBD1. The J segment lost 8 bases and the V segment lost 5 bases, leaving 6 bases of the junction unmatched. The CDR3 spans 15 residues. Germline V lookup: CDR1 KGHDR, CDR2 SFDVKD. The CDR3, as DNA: TGTGCCACCAGTGCTCCGGGACAGGGGGCATATGAGCAGTTCTTC. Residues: CATSAPGQGAYEQFF.